The 5 T cell receptor beta chains reported below all come from one sample, sequenced in a study of CD8 T cells in ankylosing spondylitis. One entry per CDR3 protein, called by TCRdb with MiXCR from the 5' RACE reads. The data hold approximately 290,000 distinct CDR3 sequences, with more than 20% observed a single time. Sequencing was performed on blood, either unsorted or a sorted T cell fraction (not recorded which). The origin of the receptors is a female donor with ankylosing spondylitis or in good health (not recorded which).

This clonotype showed up many times. The rearrangement uses TRBV3-1 and TRBJ2-1, with D possibly matching TRBD2 (5 bases). CDR1 and CDR2 from the germline V gene are LGHDT and YNNKEL (reference sequence). The CDR3 loop spans 14 amino acids. Trimming shortened V by 3 bases and J by 5 bases, and 11 bases separated the two germline ends. The CDR3 here is CASSQSGGHNEQFF. The CDR3 DNA reads TGTGCCAGCAGCCAGTCCGGAGGCCACAATGAGCAGTTCTTC.

In nucleotides, the CDR3 is TGTGCCAGCAGTTACGGGACCACAGGGTTAGGAACAGAGCAGTTCTTC. Translation: CASSYGTTGLGTEQFF. The chain has TRBV6-5 and TRBJ2-1; perhaps TRBD1 as D (6 bases). The V gene's germline CDR1 is MNHEY and CDR2 SVGAGI. The CDR3 totals 16 residues. V was clipped by 2 bases and J by 10 bases, with 21 bases between them.

The table lists this clonotype with a few counts. The V call is TRBV12-3 or TRBV12-4, the J call TRBJ2-7; D ambiguous. V was cut by 2 bases and J by 6 bases, with 11 bases left in between. CDR3 size: 13 residues. CDR3 region: CASSLNPDREQYF. The CDR3 DNA reads TGTGCCAGCAGTTTAAACCCTGACCGCGAGCAGTACTTC.

The V call is TRBV7-6, the J call TRBJ2-2; 10 bases line up with TRBD1. Germline V CDR1 and CDR2: SGHVS, FNYEAQ. CDR3 length equals 15 residues. Trimming removed 4 bases from V and 4 bases from J; junction bases left unmatched: 3. The CDR3 loop reads CASSSTGGITGELFF. Written as DNA, the CDR3 is TGTGCCAGCAGCTCGACAGGGGGCATCACCGGGGAGCTGTTTTTT.

The V and J genes are TRBV7-2 and TRBJ1-1, with D uncertain. Germline V CDR1 and CDR2: SGHTA, FQGNSA. The V gene lost 5 bases and the J gene lost 3 bases, with 13 bases spanning the gap. This CDR3 has 14 residues. The CDR3 DNA reads as TGTGCCAGCAGCCAACTTGGGGTAGACACTGAAGCTTTCTTT. It encodes CASSQLGVDTEAFF.